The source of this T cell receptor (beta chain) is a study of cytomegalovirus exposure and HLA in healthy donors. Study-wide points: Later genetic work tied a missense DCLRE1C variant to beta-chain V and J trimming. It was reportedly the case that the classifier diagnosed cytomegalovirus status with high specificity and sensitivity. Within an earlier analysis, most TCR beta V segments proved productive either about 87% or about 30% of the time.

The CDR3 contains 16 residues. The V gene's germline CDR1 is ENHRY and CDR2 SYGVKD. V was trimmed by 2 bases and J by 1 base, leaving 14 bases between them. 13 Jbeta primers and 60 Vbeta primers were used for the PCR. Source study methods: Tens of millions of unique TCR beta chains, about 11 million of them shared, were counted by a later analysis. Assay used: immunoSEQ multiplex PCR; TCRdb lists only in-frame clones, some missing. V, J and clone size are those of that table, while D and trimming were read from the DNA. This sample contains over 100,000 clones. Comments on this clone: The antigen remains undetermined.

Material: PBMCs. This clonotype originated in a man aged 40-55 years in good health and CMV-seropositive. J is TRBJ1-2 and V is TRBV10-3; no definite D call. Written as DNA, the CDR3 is TGTGCCATCAGTGAGGGACTTCCTAACGTTAACTATGGCTACACCTTC. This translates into CAISEGLPNVNYGYTF.